These 21 T cell receptor beta chains were sequenced from one sample in a study of T cell changes during pregnancy in multiple sclerosis (dated by TCRdb to about 2019). The library came from the immunoSEQ multiplex PCR assay. In TCRdb, the immuneACCESS table is reduced to in-frame sequences with V and J assigned. These tables do not hold every clone; where another copy was compared, an unresolved V gene accounts for under half, and the others remain unexplained. This sample comprises some 83,000 clones, 91% of them detected only once. About 3.8% of the sample goes to the ten largest clones. Sequencing used PBMCs, obtained in the first trimester of pregnancy. Receptors originate from a female donor in good health, serving as a control in a pregnancy study. Some clones in this sample may be carry-over from other donors' samples.

The rearrangement links TRBV5-1 to TRBJ2-7; 7 nucleotides line up with TRBD1. The CDR3 loop spans 17 amino acids. Trimming cost V 4 bases and J 0 bases; bases outside gene matches: 13. CDR1 and CDR2 (germline): SGHRS, YFSETQ. The CDR3 here is CASSRDDRALSSYEQYF. In nucleotides, the CDR3 is TGCGCCAGCAGCAGGGACGACAGGGCCTTGAGCTCCTACGAGCAGTACTTC. Combining the CDR3 with reference TRBV5-1 and TRBJ2-7 gives the whole variable domain KAGVTQTPRYLIKTRGQQVTLSCSPISGHRSVSWYQQTPGQGLQFLFEYFSETQRNKGNFPGRFSGRQFSNSRSEMNVSTLELGDSALYLCASSRDDRALSSYEQYFGPGTRLTVT.

This chain joins TRBV7-8 and TRBJ2-3; 9 nucleotides align to TRBD2. V shed 1 base, J shed 5 bases, and the junction held 10 bases outside the gene matches. The CDR3 has 17 residues. Germline-derived CDR1 and CDR2 are SGHVS and FQNEAQ. CDR3 amino acids: CASSLGRWREGVDTQYF. The CDR3 DNA reads TGTGCCAGCAGCTTAGGTCGATGGCGGGAGGGGGTAGATACGCAGTATTTT.

The chain combines TRBV18 with TRBJ1-1, with 7 nucleotides matching TRBD1. The CDR3 extends over 13 amino acids. V trimming: 1 base; J trimming: 7 bases; junction bases outside the gene matches: 3. Germline assignment: CDR1 KGHSH and CDR2 LQKENI. CDR3 DNA: TGTGCCAGCTCACCACAGCAGGGGGATGAAGCTTTCTTT. It is translated as CASSPQQGDEAFF. Using reference TRBV18 and TRBJ1-1 for the parts outside the CDR3, the full variable domain is NAGVMQNPRHLVRRRGQEARLRCSPMKGHSHVYWYRQLPEEGLKFMVYLQKENIIDESGMPKERFSAEFPKEGPSILRIQQVVRGDSAAYFCASSPQQGDEAFFGQGTRLTVV.

The V call is TRBV9, the J call TRBJ2-3; no firm D call. This CDR3 contains 14 residues. Germline V gene lookup returns CDR1 SGDLS and CDR2 YYNGEE. Deletions cut 3 bases from V and 2 bases from J, with 10 bases between. In DNA form, the CDR3 reads TGTGCCAGCAGCGGAGGCAGCTACACAGATACGCAGTATTTT. Its protein is CASSGGSYTDTQYF.

With respect to this clone: At one of its ends the junction is not consistent with the germline gene, which may arise from a read error. The chain carries TRBV5-1 and TRBJ2-3; the D gene is possibly TRBD2 (6 bases). CDR1 is SGHRS and CDR2 is YFSETQ in the germline V gene. The CDR3 runs 17 residues. As DNA, the CDR3 is TGCGCCAGCAGTTTGGGCGGAGCTAGCGCTAACACAGATACGCAGTATTTT. The encoded protein is CASSLGGASANTDTQYF. Variable domain in full (rest from reference TRBV5-1 and TRBJ2-3): KAGVTQTPRYLIKTRGQQVTLSCSPISGHRSVSWYQQTPGQGLQFLFEYFSETQRNKGNFPGRFSGRQFSNSRSEMNVSTLELGDSALYLCASSLGGASANTDTQYFGPGTRLTVL.

This chain joins TRBV28 and TRBJ2-7, with 7 bases identical to TRBD1. This CDR3 is built from 14 residues. From germline, CDR1 is MDHEN and CDR2 SYDVKM. J lost 4 bases, V lost 6 bases, and 9 bases had no gene match. The CDR3 DNA is TGTGCCAGCAGATTAGACAGGGACGAATACGAGCAGTACTTC. Amino acid sequence: CASRLDRDEYEQYF.

CDR3 amino acids: CASSLVEVSHEQYF. The CDR3 DNA reads TGTGCCAGCAGCTTGGTAGAGGTTTCCCACGAGCAGTACTTC. This rearrangement joins TRBV5-6 to TRBJ2-7; no reliable D call. Germline CDR1 SGHDT, CDR2 YYEEEE. CDR3 length: 14 residues. The V and J ends lost 0 bases and 5 bases respectively, with 12 bases between them.

The chain has TRBV7-9 and TRBJ1-3, with no clear D. The germline CDR1 and CDR2 sequences are SEHNR and FQNEAQ (reference sequence). This CDR3 contains 14 residues. The V end lost 1 base, the J end lost 3 bases, and 7 bases lay between the germline ends. This chain's CDR3 is CASSLDRGGNTIYF. The CDR3 coding sequence is TGTGCCAGCAGCTTAGATCGGGGTGGAAACACCATATATTTT.

The V gene is TRBV5-6, the J gene TRBJ2-7; 7 bases fit TRBD2. The ends lost 4 bases at V and 2 bases at J; junction bases unmatched: 9. Germline CDR1 is SGHDT and CDR2 is YYEEEE. The length of the CDR3 is 15 residues. The CDR3: CASSPDSGRTYEQYF. In nucleotides, the CDR3 is TGTGCCAGCAGCCCCGATTCCGGGAGGACCTACGAGCAGTACTTC.

A single count supports this clone. The chain combines TRBV7-9 with TRBJ2-6, with a weak D call TRBD2 (6 bases). The V end lost 2 bases, the J end lost 2 bases, and 13 bases lay between the germline ends. Germline V gene data show CDR1 as SEHNR and CDR2 as FQNEAQ (reference sequence). The CDR3 sequence is 17 residues long. The chain's CDR3 is CASSLSGGTAGANVLTF. CDR3 sequence (DNA): TGTGCCAGCAGCTTAAGTGGGGGGACCGCTGGGGCCAACGTCCTGACTTTC.

This chain joins TRBV4-3 and TRBJ1-2, with a possible D match to TRBD1 (5 bases). The CDR3 runs to 16 residues. Germline assignment: CDR1 LGHNA and CDR2 YSLEER. Trimming cost V 1 base and J 1 base, with 13 bases left between them. The CDR3 bases are TGCGCCAGCAGCCAAGGTCGGGGGAATCTTAACTATGGCTACACCTTC. The encoded protein is CASSQGRGNLNYGYTF.

This chain joins TRBV6-4 and TRBJ2-2; TRBD1 matches 8 bases. CDR3 length equals 13 residues. The V segment lost 6 bases and the J segment 6 bases; nucleotides outside the gene matches: 3. Looked up from germline, CDR1 is MRHNA and CDR2 is SNTAGT. In DNA form, the CDR3 reads TGTGCCAGCAGGAAGACAGGGGCCGGGGAGCTGTTTTTT. It encodes CASRKTGAGELFF.

V is TRBV28 and J is TRBJ2-7, with 7 bases lining up with TRBD2. The junction had 8 bases not matched to a gene; V was cut back by 2 bases and J by 4 bases. Germline-derived CDR1 and CDR2 are MDHEN and SYDVKM. The CDR3 sequence is 15 residues long. The CDR3 sequence: CASSLGGGDLYEQYF. CDR3 in DNA: TGTGCCAGCAGTTTAGGTGGGGGGGACCTATACGAGCAGTACTTC.

This chain uses TRBV28 with TRBJ1-6; D is perhaps TRBD1 (5 bases). The germline CDR1 and CDR2 sequences are MDHEN and SYDVKM. V gave up 3 bases and J gave up 14 bases, with 14 bases separating them. The length of the CDR3 is 13 residues. The CDR3 bases are TGTGCCAGCAGTTTTCCCCGCACGGGGGCCCTCCACTTT. Translated, it gives CASSFPRTGALHF. The whole variable domain, remainder taken from reference TRBV28 and TRBJ1-6, is DVKVTQSSRYLVKRTGEKVFLECVQDMDHENMFWYRQDPGLGLRLIYFSYDVKMKEKGDIPEGYSVSREKKERFSLILESASTNQTSMYLCASSFPRTGALHFGNGTRLTVT.

The gene calls are TRBV5-1 and TRBJ1-1; TRBD1 is a possible D gene (6 bases). From germline, CDR1 is SGHRS and CDR2 YFSETQ. This CDR3 is 14 amino acids long. V lost 0 bases and J lost 3, with 9 bases in between. The CDR3: CASSLEQGHTEAFF. The DNA of the CDR3 is TGCGCCAGCAGCTTGGAACAGGGTCACACTGAAGCTTTCTTT.

With respect to this clone: At the DNA level, this CDR3 is encoded by other sequences in the same sample as well. This sequence joins TRBV4-1 and TRBJ1-2; 7 bases are shared with TRBD1. Trimming took 0 bases from V and 5 from J; bases not matched to a gene: 6. The CDR3 has 15 amino acids. The germline V gene encodes CDR1 MGHRA and CDR2 YSYEKL. The CDR3 sequence: CASSQDAGRGYGYTF. The CDR3 DNA sequence: TGCGCCAGCAGCCAAGATGCCGGCAGGGGGTATGGCTACACCTTC.

The chain uses TRBV2 and TRBJ2-7; D is perhaps TRBD1 (6 bases). CDR1 SNHLY and CDR2 FYNNEI come from the germline V gene. This CDR3 region has 13 residues. V lost 8 bases and J 2 bases, leaving 13 bases between the germline ends. The CDR3 loop is CASLRDNPYEQYF. CDR3 DNA: TGTGCCAGCCTCCGGGACAACCCCTACGAGCAGTACTTC.

This chain joins TRBV5-1 and TRBJ2-7; 8 bases fit TRBD1. Losses at the gene ends were 4 bases for V and 7 bases for J; bases not matched to a gene: 13. The CDR3 is 15 residues long. Germline CDR1 SGHRS, CDR2 YFSETQ. The CDR3 nucleotides read TGCGCCAGCAGCCCACCCCTTGGACAGGGCGGGGAGCAGTACTTC. Amino acids: CASSPPLGQGGEQYF. Based on the CDR3 plus reference TRBV5-1 and TRBJ2-7, the full variable domain is KAGVTQTPRYLIKTRGQQVTLSCSPISGHRSVSWYQQTPGQGLQFLFEYFSETQRNKGNFPGRFSGRQFSNSRSEMNVSTLELGDSALYLCASSPPLGQGGEQYFGPGTRLTVT.

The gene calls are TRBV5-5 and TRBJ2-7; 7 bases map to TRBD1. CDR1 is SGHKS and CDR2 is YYEKEE in the germline V gene (reference sequence). V dropped 0 bases and J dropped 3; count of bases not matched to a gene: 6. CDR3 length: 15 amino acids. DNA for the CDR3: TGTGCCAGCAGCTTGGCAGGGGGTGAATACTACGAGCAGTACTTC. Protein sequence: CASSLAGGEYYEQYF.

The chain links TRBV20-1 to TRBJ2-1; tentative D call: TRBD2 (6 bases). Deletions cut 6 bases from V and 10 bases from J, with 13 bases between. Looked up from germline, CDR1 is DFQATT and CDR2 is SNEGSKA (reference sequence). The CDR3 covers 11 residues. The CDR3 bases are TGCAGTGCCTTGGGACTCGGAGAGCAGTTCTTC. Its protein product is CSALGLGEQFF.

The CDR3 region is CASKVQGRDTEAFF. The CDR3, as DNA: TGTGCCAGCAAAGTACAGGGTCGCGACACTGAAGCTTTCTTT. V is TRBV6-5 and J is TRBJ1-1; TRBD1 is a possible D gene (6 bases). The CDR3 totals 14 residues. Trimming took 7 bases from V and 3 from J, leaving 15 bases between them. Looked up from germline, CDR1 is MNHEY and CDR2 is SVGAGI.